This T cell receptor (beta chain) derives from a study of blood T cells in healthy people across ages. Healthy Caucasian individuals from Russia aged about 6 to 90 were enrolled as donors. V was trimmed by 3 bases and J by 8 bases, leaving 19 bases between them. The CDR3 spans 14 residues. Germline CDR1 reads DFQATT; CDR2 reads SNEGSKA (reference sequence). A second roughly 7 to 12 cycle PCR used barcoded and J-beta primers. TCRdb re-derived calls from the 5' RACE reads in MiXCR, one entry per CDR3 protein. The sample has over 1,500,000 distinct CDR3 sequences; about 49% are singletons. The rearrangement joins TRBV20-1 to TRBJ1-2; no firm D call. This sequence was found in a woman in her 40s in good health. Sequencing input: blood. CDR3 protein: CSASDGSPFQGYTF. The CDR3 nucleotides are TGCAGTGCTAGTGACGGTTCTCCATTTCAGGGCTACACCTTC.